The 2 T cell receptor beta chains below come from one sample, sequenced in a study of response to subunit inactivated influenza vaccine. Each CDR3 protein is one row after TCRdb ran MiXCR on the RT-PCR reads. Of around 710,000 distinct CDR3 sequences listed, approximately 14% were seen once; the top ten hold 6% to 8%. The material was PBMCs from blood, obtained roughly 2 weeks before vaccination. The receptors were gathered from a man aged 50 or older who received an inactivated influenza vaccine.

The chain couples TRBV7-6 to TRBJ2-5; maybe TRBD1 (6 bases). The CDR3 consists of 16 residues. Germline-derived CDR1 and CDR2 are SGHVS and FNYEAQ. V was pared by 5 bases and J by 5 bases, with 21 bases between. CDR3 amino acids: CASSLRQVWGQETQYF. The CDR3 nucleotides read TGTGCCAGCAGCCTTAGACAGGTTTGGGGGCAGGAGACCCAGTACTTC.

A few counts support this clonotype. The J gene is TRBJ2-5, the V gene TRBV7-9; 8 bases line up with TRBD1. The V and J ends lost 4 bases and 5 bases, in that order; junction bases with no gene match: 9. The CDR3 runs 15 residues. Germline V CDR1 and CDR2: SEHNR, FQNEAQ (reference sequence). Here the CDR3 reads CASSSDRAGRETQYF. As DNA, the CDR3 is TGTGCCAGCAGCTCGGACAGGGCGGGCCGCGAGACCCAGTACTTC.